The 2 T cell receptor beta chains below come from one sample, sequenced in a study of T cell responses to AZD1222 COVID-19 vaccine. Only in-frame clones appear in the TCRdb table, and some are missing; sequencing was by immunoSEQ multiplex PCR. Of 150,000 to 200,000 clones listed, about 87% are singletons. Sample: peripheral blood, taken on day 0 of AZD1222 vaccination. The source of these receptors is an adult in good health.

This sequence joins TRBV5-6 and TRBJ2-1, with 7 bases matching TRBD2. The V gene end was trimmed by 7 bases and the J gene end by 6 bases; junction bases not matched to a gene: 10. Germline assignment: CDR1 SGHDT and CDR2 YYEEEE. The CDR3 consists of 14 residues. This CDR3 reads CASGERLATNEQFF. The CDR3 DNA reads TGTGCCAGCGGGGAACGACTAGCAACCAATGAGCAGTTCTTC.

This sequence joins TRBV28 and TRBJ1-2, with 7 nucleotides matching TRBD1. This CDR3 contains 14 residues. Losses at the gene ends were 5 bases for V and 4 bases for J; bases not matched to a gene: 7. Germline CDR1 reads MDHEN; CDR2 reads SYDVKM. For the CDR3, the DNA is TGTGCCAGCAGTACCTCGGACAGGCGCTATGGCTACACCTTC. It yields the protein CASSTSDRRYGYTF.